This entry features one T cell receptor (beta chain) sequence. Its antigen is currently not known. No per-base quality is available; no much larger clone lies one base away. The sample originates from a study of T cell responses to AZD1222 COVID-19 vaccine (dated by TCRdb to about 2021). In the study overall: AZD1222 recipients given second doses at about 4 weeks or at about 12 weeks were pooled, since spike-specific TCR depth and breadth were not found to differ between the two schedules. A total of approximately 250 trial participants underwent TCR sequencing, of whom 200 to 220 had received two doses of AZD1222 and some 26 had received two doses of the MenACWY control vaccine. Enrollment into the trials was organized by age into subgroups of 18-55, 56-69 and 70-plus years, and those subgroups contained about 160, 30 and 59 TCR-sequenced participants, respectively. Overall results and qualifications from the work: Conclusions about previously exposed vaccinees are limited, since just five or six AZD1222 recipients were seropositive for SARS-CoV-2 at baseline. Most participants were white British and females outnumbered males, and the authors suggested that clonal diversity may have been underestimated. Epitopes outside the regions mutated in the B.1.351 and B.1.1.7 variants were reportedly recognized by nearly half of the unique spike-specific TCRs. A significant rise in spike-specific TCR breadth and depth was observed after two AZD1222 doses relative to day 0 and relative to MenACWY recipients. The 56-69-year group was small, and its depth increase did not reach significance, likely because of low power. No day 14 peak-response samples were available, so repertoires were characterized only after the peak T cell response. The vaccine-associated CD4 TCRs covered the entire spike protein, and the dominant responses fell in regions 160-218 and 743-854.

From the germline V gene (reference sequence), CDR1 is LNHDA and CDR2 is SQIVND. The CDR3 holds 15 amino acids from the cysteine to the phenylalanine. Just CDR3 DNA is preserved here, 45 bases in frame from base 1. Trimming costs V 3 bases and J 3 bases, and their ends lie 14 bases apart. The CDR3 regions of human TCRbeta chains were analyzed by immunosequencing. The authors' pipeline ran thus. Repertoire TCRs were checked for matches against a reference library of SARS-CoV-2-specific TCRs that had been generated using the MIRA antigen-specificity platform. Breadth meant the fraction of unique TCRs that were SARS-CoV-2-associated, whereas depth meant the fraction of total T cells that were SARS-CoV-2-associated. Using the MIRA data, each spike-specific TCR was assigned both to the spike region to which the TCR was reactive and to a CD4 or CD8 class. Log10-transformed breadth and depth values were compared by one-way ANOVA with Sidak's multiple comparisons tests. This is the immuneACCESS table as TCRdb keeps it, with only in-frame sequences that have V and J called. A part of the clones is gone; compared with another copy, unresolved V genes explain less than half, and the rest is unexplained. V and J calls and clone size are copied from that table; D and trimming were computed from the DNA. This sample gives tens of thousands of clones in total; approximately 88% of them show up just once. Clones ranked in the top ten supply roughly 15% of the sample.

Sample time point, as interpreted from the label and publication: baseline before first vaccination. Vaccinee samples came from UK trials COV001 and COV002, including a single-blind randomized controlled phase 2/3 trial of AZD1222 (ChAdOx1 nCoV-19) in healthy adults. For TCRbeta chain sequencing, PBMC samples from trial participants were taken at day 0 and at day 28 after the second dose. Sequencing was performed on peripheral blood, taken on day 0 of AZD1222 vaccination. The sequence links TRBV19 to TRBJ1-1, and perhaps TRBD1 as D gene, on 6 matching bases. This receptor was obtained from an adult in good health. This receptor has the CDR3 CASSISGGADTEAFF. The bases are TGTGCCAGTAGTATCTCTGGGGGCGCTGACACTGAAGCTTTCTTT.